The present T cell receptor (beta chain) was sequenced within a study of cytomegalovirus exposure and HLA in healthy donors. Produced via immunoSEQ multiplex PCR; TCRdb's table is partial and in-frame only. Found here are approximately 58,000 clones, 90% to 95% of them singletons; the top ten hold 2.2%. The CDR3 is made up of 14 amino acids. V lost 7 bases and J lost 5; bases outside the gene matches: 8. Germline V gene data show CDR1 as SNHLY and CDR2 as FYNNEI. The source of this sequence is a woman in her 30s in good health and CMV-seronegative. The J gene is TRBJ2-1, the V gene TRBV2, with 7 bases matching TRBD2. Input material: PBMCs. The CDR3 is CASTAGAGHNEQFF. The CDR3 DNA sequence: TGTGCCAGCACCGCGGGAGCCGGGCACAATGAGCAGTTCTTC. Full variable domain (remainder filled in from reference TRBV2 and TRBJ2-1): EPEVTQTPSHQVTQMGQEVILRCVPISNHLYFYWYRQILGQKVEFLVSFYNNEISEKSEIFDDQFSVERPDGSNFTLKIRSTKLEDSAMYFCASTAGAGHNEQFFGPGTRLTVL.